This TCR beta chain came from a study of technical replicates of blood from a few donors. The protocol was immunoSEQ multiplex PCR, while the TCRdb copy is restricted to in-frame clones and leaves out a portion. Found here are some 80,000 clones, about 92% of them singletons; the top ten hold 0.25%. V lost 7 bases and J 0 bases, leaving 12 bases between the germline ends. This CDR3 region has 15 residues. Germline CDR1 MGHDK, CDR2 SYGVNS. Specimen: T cells isolated from PBMCs. The TCR sequence derives from a human donor in good health. The V and J genes are TRBV25-1 and TRBJ1-4; D is ambiguous. CDR3 nucleotide sequence: TGTGCCAGCACCTCCCGGTTTGCAACTAATGAAAAACTGTTTTTT. Translating gives CASTSRFATNEKLFF.